This is a list of T cell receptor beta chains from one sample in a study of CD8 T cells in Susac syndrome. TCRdb reprocessed the immunoSEQ multiplex PCR reads with MiXCR, giving one entry per CDR3 protein. The sample holds 95,000 to 150,000 distinct CDR3 sequences, over 90% seen once. The sample was CD8+ T cells from PBMCs. Every receptor here comes from a human donor with Susac syndrome. CDR3s include the opening cysteine and the closing phenylalanine or tryptophan. A D gene is named only where the DNA matches it firmly. Expanded clones get a size class; other rows say once, few or many, or leave the size out.

TRBV10-3	-	TRBJ2-5	TRBD2	TGTGCCATCAGTGAAGGCGGGGGGGCCCAAGAGACCCAGTACTTC	CAISEGGGAQETQYF
TRBV6-5	-	TRBJ2-3	TRBD2	TGTGCCAGCAGTTACTTGGAGGCTAGCGGGGGTAGCGGTACGCAGTATTTT	CASSYLEASGGSGTQYF
TRBV4-2	-	TRBJ2-7	-	TGTGCCAGCAGCCAACGCCGGGACGTTACCTACGAGCAGTACTTC	CASSQRRDVTYEQYF
TRBV14	once	TRBJ2-5	-	TGTGCCAGCAGCCAAGAGGGCAAGAGGACCCAGTACTTC	CASSQEGKRTQYF
TRBV5-4	few	TRBJ2-7	-	TGTGCCAGCAGCTTGGGGACAGCCTCCTACGAGCAGTACTTC	CASSLGTASYEQYF
TRBV9	-	TRBJ2-1	-	TGTGCCAGCAGCGTAGGGGCCGGACAAAATGAGCAGTTCTTC	CASSVGAGQNEQFF
TRBV10-1	-	TRBJ2-7	-	TGCGCCAGCAGTGACAGCATAGAACAGTACTTC	CASSDSIEQYF
TRBV27	-	TRBJ1-5	-	TGTGCCAGCAGTTTATCGCCGGGACGGCCCCAGCATTTT	CASSLSPGRPQHF
TRBV7-9	-	TRBJ1-1	TRBD1	TGTGCCAGCAGCTTAGCGTATCACCGGGACAGGGAAGCTTTCTTT	CASSLAYHRDREAFF
TRBV5-1	-	TRBJ2-7	TRBD1	TGCGCCAGCAGCCCCCGGACAGGGGATCCCTACGAGCAGTACTTC	CASSPRTGDPYEQYF
TRBV6-5	-	TRBJ2-2	-	TGTGCCAGCAGTTATAAGGTTCTCGGGGAGCTGTTTTTT	CASSYKVLGELFF
TRBV9	-	TRBJ2-2	TRBD2	TGTGCCAGCAGCCCCAGCGGGGGGGCTCGCACCGGGGAGCTGTTTTTT	CASSPSGGARTGELFF
TRBV5-1	-	TRBJ2-1	TRBD1	TGCGCCAGCAGCTTGGAGGGGGCCGCCTCCTACAATGAGCAGTTCTTC	CASSLEGAASYNEQFF
TRBV2	-	TRBJ2-1	TRBD2	TGTGCCAGCAGTGTAGACGGGGGGGAGTACAATGAGCAGTTCTTC	CASSVDGGEYNEQFF
TRBV20-1	-	TRBJ2-1	TRBD2	TGCAGTGTCCCCCTAGCGGGGGATAACAATGAGCAGTTCTTC	CSVPLAGDNNEQFF
TRBV29-1	-	TRBJ1-2	TRBD1	TGCAGCGTATTGGAACCCGGGACAGGGGTATCGGCCTATGGCTACACCTTC	CSVLEPGTGVSAYGYTF
TRBV29-1	-	TRBJ2-7	-	TGCAGCGTCAGGTGGAGCTCCTACGAGCAGTACTTC	CSVRWSSYEQYF
TRBV12-3/TRBV12-4	-	TRBJ2-7	TRBD1	TGTGCCAGCAGTTTAGCGGAGGAGACAGGGGGCAGGTCCTACGAGCAGTACTTC	CASSLAEETGGRSYEQYF
TRBV7-9	-	TRBJ1-1	-	TGTGCCAGCAGCTCTCTTAGGGAAGCTTTCTTT	CASSSLREAFF
TRBV29-1	-	TRBJ1-2	-	TGCAGCGTTGTGTTCTCCTACGGCTATGGCTACACCTTC	CSVVFSYGYGYTF
TRBV24-1	-	TRBJ1-5	-	TGTGCCACCAGCGCCTCCGGGGCCTATTGGCCCCAGCATTTT	CATSASGAYWPQHF
TRBV11-2	-	TRBJ2-1	TRBD1	TGTGCCAGCAGCTCGGGGACAGTACAACCCTACAATGAGCAGTTCTTC	CASSSGTVQPYNEQFF
TRBV15	-	TRBJ2-5	-	TGTGCCACCAGCAGTCGATCAGGGGAAGAGACCCAGTACTTC	CATSSRSGEETQYF
TRBV7-8	-	TRBJ2-7	TRBD2	TGTGCCAGCAGCTTAGAATTGCGGGGGAACTCCTACGAGCAGTACTTC	CASSLELRGNSYEQYF
TRBV15	-	TRBJ2-4	-	TGTGCCACCAGCAGAGATCCCGGACGAGGCAAAAACATTCAGTACTTC	CATSRDPGRGKNIQYF
TRBV5-6	-	TRBJ2-5	TRBD1	TGTGCCAGCAGGCCGACAGGGGAAGAGACCCAGTACTTC	CASRPTGEETQYF
TRBV30	-	TRBJ2-3	-	TGTGCCGGCGAGGCAGCTAGCACAGATACGCAGTATTTT	CAGEAASTDTQYF
TRBV27	-	TRBJ2-3	TRBD2	TGTGCCAGCAGTTTATATGTAGGACTAGCGGACACAGATACGCAGTATTTT	CASSLYVGLADTDTQYF
TRBV9	-	TRBJ1-1	-	TGTGCCAGCAGCCCGTCGGGGGTAGACACTGAAGCTTTCTTT	CASSPSGVDTEAFF
TRBV20-1	-	TRBJ2-5	-	TGCAGTGCTAGAGATCGCAGGGGGGGACCTAAAGAGACCCAGTACTTC	CSARDRRGGPKETQYF
TRBV29-1	-	TRBJ1-6	-	TGCAGCGTTGCCCCGGGGCTTAATTCACCCCTCCACTTT	CSVAPGLNSPLHF